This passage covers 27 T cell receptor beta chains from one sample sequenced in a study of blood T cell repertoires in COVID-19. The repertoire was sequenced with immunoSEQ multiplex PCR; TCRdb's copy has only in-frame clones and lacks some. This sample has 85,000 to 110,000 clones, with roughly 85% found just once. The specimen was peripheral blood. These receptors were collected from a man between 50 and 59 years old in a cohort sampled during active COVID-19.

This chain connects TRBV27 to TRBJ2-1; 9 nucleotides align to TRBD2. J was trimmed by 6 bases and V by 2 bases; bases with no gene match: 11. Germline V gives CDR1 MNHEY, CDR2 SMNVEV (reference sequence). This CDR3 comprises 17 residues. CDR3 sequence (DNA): TGTGCCAGCAGTTTAGGACTCGGGGCGGGGGGGCCCAATGAGCAGTTCTTC. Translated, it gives CASSLGLGAGGPNEQFF.

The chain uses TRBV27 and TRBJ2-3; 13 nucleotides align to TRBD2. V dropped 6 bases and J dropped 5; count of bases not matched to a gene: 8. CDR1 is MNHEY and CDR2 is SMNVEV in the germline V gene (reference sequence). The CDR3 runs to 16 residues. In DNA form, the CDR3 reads TGTGCCAGCAGCCGCGGACTAGCGGGGGAAGTAGATACGCAGTATTTT. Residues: CASSRGLAGEVDTQYF.

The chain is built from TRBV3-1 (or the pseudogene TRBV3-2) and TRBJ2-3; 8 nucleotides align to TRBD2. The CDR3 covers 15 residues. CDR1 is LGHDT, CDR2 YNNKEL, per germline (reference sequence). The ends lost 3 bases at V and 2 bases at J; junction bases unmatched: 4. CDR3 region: CASSQAGGNTDTQYF. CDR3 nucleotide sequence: TGTGCCAGCAGCCAGGCGGGGGGAAACACAGATACGCAGTATTTT.

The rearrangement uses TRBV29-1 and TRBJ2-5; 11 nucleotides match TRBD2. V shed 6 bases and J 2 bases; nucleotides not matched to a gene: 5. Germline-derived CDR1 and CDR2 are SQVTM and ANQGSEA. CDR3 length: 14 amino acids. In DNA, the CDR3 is TGCAGCGTGGAACTAGCGGGGGAGCAAGAGACCCAGTACTTC. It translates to CSVELAGEQETQYF.

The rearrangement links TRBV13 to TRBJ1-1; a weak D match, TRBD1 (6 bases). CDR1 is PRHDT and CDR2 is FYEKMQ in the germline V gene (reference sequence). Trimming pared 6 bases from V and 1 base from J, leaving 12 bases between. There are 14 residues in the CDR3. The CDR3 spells CASRPAGANTEAFF. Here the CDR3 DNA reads TGTGCCAGCAGACCAGCGGGGGCGAACACTGAAGCTTTCTTT.

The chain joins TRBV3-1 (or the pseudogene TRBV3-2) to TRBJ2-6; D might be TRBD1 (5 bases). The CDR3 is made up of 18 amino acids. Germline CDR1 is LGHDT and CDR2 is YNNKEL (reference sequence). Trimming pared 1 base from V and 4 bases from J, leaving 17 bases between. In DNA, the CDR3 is TGTGCCAGCAGCCAAGCAACTCTAGGGGCCTCAGGGGCCAACGTCCTGACTTTC. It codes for CASSQATLGASGANVLTF.

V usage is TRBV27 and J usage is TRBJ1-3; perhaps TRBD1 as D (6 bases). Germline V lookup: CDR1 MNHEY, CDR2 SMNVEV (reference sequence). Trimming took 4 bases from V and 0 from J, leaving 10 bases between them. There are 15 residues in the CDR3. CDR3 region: CASSSNRASGNTIYF. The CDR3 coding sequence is TGTGCCAGCAGTTCCAACAGGGCCTCTGGAAACACCATATATTTT.

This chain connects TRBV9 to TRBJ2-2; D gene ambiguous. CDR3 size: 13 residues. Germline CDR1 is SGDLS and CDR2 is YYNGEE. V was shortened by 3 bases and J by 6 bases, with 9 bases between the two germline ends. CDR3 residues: CASSASHPGELFF. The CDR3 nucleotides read TGTGCCAGCAGCGCATCACACCCCGGGGAGCTGTTTTTT.

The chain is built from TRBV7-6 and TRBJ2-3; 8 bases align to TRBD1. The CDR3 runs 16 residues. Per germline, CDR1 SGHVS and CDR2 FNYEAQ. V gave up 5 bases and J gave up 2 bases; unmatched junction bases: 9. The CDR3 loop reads CASSPLAGGYTDTQYF. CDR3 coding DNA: TGTGCCAGCAGCCCTCTGGCAGGGGGCTACACAGATACGCAGTATTTT.

In nucleotides, the CDR3 is TGTGCCAGCAGCTTAGCGGTGTCAGGCGAGCAGTACTTC. This gives the protein CASSLAVSGEQYF. The V and J genes are TRBV7-9 and TRBJ2-7, with D uncertain. The CDR3 has 13 residues. Between the trimmed V and J ends, which lost 0 bases and 6 bases, there was a span of 9 bases. Germline CDR1 SEHNR, CDR2 FQNEAQ (reference sequence).

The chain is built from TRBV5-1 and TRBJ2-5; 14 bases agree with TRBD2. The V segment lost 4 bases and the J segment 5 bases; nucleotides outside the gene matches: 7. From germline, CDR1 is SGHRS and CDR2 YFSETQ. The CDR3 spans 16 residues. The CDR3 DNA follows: TGCGCCAGCAGCCCAAGACTAGCGGGGGGGCCGGAGACCCAGTACTTC. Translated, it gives CASSPRLAGGPETQYF. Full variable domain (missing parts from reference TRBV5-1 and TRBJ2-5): KAGVTQTPRYLIKTRGQQVTLSCSPISGHRSVSWYQQTPGQGLQFLFEYFSETQRNKGNFPGRFSGRQFSNSRSEMNVSTLELGDSALYLCASSPRLAGGPETQYFGPGTRLLVL.

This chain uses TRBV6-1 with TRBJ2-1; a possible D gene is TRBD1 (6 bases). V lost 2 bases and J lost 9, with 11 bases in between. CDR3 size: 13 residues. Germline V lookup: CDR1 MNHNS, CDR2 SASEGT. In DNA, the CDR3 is TGTGCCAGCAGTGAATCAGGGGCGATTGAGCAGTTCTTC. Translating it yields CASSESGAIEQFF.

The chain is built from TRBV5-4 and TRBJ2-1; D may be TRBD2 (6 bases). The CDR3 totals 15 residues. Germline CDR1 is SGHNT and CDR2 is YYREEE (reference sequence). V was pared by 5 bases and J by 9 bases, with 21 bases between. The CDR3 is CASSQPGVGGSEQFF. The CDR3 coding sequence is TGTGCCAGCAGTCAGCCGGGAGTTGGGGGGAGTGAGCAGTTCTTC.

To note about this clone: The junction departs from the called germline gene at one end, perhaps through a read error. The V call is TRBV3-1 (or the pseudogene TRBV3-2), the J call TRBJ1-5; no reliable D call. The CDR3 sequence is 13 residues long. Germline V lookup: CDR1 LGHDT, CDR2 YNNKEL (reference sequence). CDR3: CAGSQTEGKPQHF. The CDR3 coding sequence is TGTGCCGGCAGCCAAACGGAGGGAAAGCCCCAGCATTTT.

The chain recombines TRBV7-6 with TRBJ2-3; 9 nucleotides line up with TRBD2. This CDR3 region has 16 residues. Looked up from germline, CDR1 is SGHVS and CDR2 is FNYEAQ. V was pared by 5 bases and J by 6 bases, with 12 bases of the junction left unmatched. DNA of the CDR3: TGTGCCAGCAGCCCCTTTCAGCGGGGGGCCGGGGATACGCAGTATTTT. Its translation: CASSPFQRGAGDTQYF.

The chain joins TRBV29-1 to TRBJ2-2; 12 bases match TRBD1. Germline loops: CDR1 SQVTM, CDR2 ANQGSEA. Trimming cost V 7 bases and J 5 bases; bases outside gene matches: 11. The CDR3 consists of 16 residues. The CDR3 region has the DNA TGCAGCGGGACAGGTCCGGGACAGGGGGCAACCGGGGAGCTGTTTTTT. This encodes CSGTGPGQGATGELFF.

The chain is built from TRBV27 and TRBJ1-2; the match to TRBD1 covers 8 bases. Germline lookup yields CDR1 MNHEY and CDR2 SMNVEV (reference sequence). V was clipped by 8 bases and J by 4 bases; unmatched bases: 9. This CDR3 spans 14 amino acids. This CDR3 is CASGQGFGSYGYTF. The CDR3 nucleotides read TGTGCCAGCGGACAGGGCTTCGGGTCCTATGGCTACACCTTC.

The CDR3 protein is CASSLAWTGAGYTDTQYF. CDR3 in DNA: TGCGCCAGCAGCTTGGCCTGGACCGGGGCGGGATACACAGATACGCAGTATTTT. This chain links TRBV5-1 with TRBJ2-3, with D possibly TRBD2 on 6 matching bases. The CDR3 has 18 amino acids. From germline, CDR1 is SGHRS and CDR2 YFSETQ. Trimming left V 0 bases short and J 2 bases short, with 19 bases between.

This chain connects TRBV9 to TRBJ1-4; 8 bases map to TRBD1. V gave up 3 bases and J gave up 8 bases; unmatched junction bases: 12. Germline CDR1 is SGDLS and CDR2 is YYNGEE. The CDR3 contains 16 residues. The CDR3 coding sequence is TGTGCCAGCAGCGGAGGACAGGGAGAAGGTTTGGAAAAACTGTTTTTT. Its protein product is CASSGGQGEGLEKLFF.

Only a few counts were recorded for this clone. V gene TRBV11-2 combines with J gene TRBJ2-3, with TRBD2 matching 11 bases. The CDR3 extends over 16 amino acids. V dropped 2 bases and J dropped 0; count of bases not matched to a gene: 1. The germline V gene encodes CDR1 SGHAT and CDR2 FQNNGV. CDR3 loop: CASSLRLAGSTDTQYF. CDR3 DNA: TGTGCCAGCAGCTTAAGACTAGCGGGGAGCACAGATACGCAGTATTTT.

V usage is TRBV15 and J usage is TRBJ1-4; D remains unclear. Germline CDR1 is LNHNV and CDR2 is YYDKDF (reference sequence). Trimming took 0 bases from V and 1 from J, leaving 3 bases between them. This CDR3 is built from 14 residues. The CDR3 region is CATSRDRTNEKLFF. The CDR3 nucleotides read TGTGCCACCAGCAGAGATCGAACTAATGAAAAACTGTTTTTT.

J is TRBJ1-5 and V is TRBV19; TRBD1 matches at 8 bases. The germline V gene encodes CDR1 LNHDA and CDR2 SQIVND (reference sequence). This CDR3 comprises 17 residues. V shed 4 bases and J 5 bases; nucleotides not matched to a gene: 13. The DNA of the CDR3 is TGTGCCAGTAGTACTTCCGATTCCGGGACAGGCTATCAGCCCCAGCATTTT. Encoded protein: CASSTSDSGTGYQPQHF.

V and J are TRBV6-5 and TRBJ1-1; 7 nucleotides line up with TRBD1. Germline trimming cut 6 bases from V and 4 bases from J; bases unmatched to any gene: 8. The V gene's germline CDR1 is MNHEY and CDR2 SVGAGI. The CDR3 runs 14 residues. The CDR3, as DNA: TGTGCCAGCAGGCCTACAGGGGCGGGCACTGAAGCTTTCTTT. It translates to CASRPTGAGTEAFF.

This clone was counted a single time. The CDR3 nucleotides are TGTGCCAGCAGCAGATGGGACAGGGGAGAGACCCAGTACTTC. Its protein is CASSRWDRGETQYF. The chain employs TRBV5-6 and TRBJ2-5, with 10 bases that match TRBD1. The junction had 4 bases not matched to a gene; V was cut back by 4 bases and J by 4 bases. This CDR3 contains 14 residues. Germline values: CDR1 SGHDT, CDR2 YYEEEE.

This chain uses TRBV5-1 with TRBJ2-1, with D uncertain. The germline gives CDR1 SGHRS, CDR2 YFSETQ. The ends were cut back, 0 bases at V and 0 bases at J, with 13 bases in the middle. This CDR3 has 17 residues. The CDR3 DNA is TGCGCCAGCAGCTTGGTTGGGTCCTCTAGCTCCTACAATGAGCAGTTCTTC. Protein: CASSLVGSSSSYNEQFF.

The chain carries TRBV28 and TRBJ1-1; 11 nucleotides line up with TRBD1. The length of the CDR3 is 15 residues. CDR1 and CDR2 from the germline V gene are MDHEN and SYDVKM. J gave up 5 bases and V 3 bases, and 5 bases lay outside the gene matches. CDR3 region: CASSLWDRGGTEAFF. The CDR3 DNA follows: TGTGCCAGCAGTTTGTGGGACAGGGGGGGTACTGAAGCTTTCTTT.

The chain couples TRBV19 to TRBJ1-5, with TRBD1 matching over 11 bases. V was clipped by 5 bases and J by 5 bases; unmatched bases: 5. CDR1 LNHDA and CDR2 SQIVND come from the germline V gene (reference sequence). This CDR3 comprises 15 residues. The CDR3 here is CASSRGQGAYQPQHF. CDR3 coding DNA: TGTGCCAGTAGTCGTGGACAGGGGGCTTATCAGCCCCAGCATTTT.